The T cell receptor (beta chain) under discussion was sequenced for a study of cytomegalovirus exposure and HLA in healthy donors. The CDR3 is made up of 15 amino acids. Germline trimming cut 3 bases from V and 8 bases from J; bases unmatched to any gene: 12. Germline V gives CDR1 SGHNT, CDR2 YYREEE (reference sequence). The table came from immunoSEQ multiplex PCR; TCRdb's copy has only in-frame clones and leaves some out. The data show 200,000 or so clones, roughly 82% seen once. Regarding this clone: Its antigen remains unidentified.

Study results and limitations: Rare TCR sequences predominated, though certain public TCRs were found in many donors. The tendency of first-cohort TCR clusters to co-occur in the 90 to 150 validation repertoires was the finding of a later analysis. 164 TCR beta chains were listed as cytomegalovirus-associated.

The sample comprised PBMCs. The TCR comes from a woman in her thirties in good health and CMV-seropositive. The chain uses TRBV5-4 and TRBJ1-2, with 8 bases aligning to TRBD1. CDR3 protein: CASSSPQGGSVGYTF. CDR3 nucleotides: TGTGCCAGCAGCTCACCACAGGGGGGGTCGGTGGGCTACACCTTC.